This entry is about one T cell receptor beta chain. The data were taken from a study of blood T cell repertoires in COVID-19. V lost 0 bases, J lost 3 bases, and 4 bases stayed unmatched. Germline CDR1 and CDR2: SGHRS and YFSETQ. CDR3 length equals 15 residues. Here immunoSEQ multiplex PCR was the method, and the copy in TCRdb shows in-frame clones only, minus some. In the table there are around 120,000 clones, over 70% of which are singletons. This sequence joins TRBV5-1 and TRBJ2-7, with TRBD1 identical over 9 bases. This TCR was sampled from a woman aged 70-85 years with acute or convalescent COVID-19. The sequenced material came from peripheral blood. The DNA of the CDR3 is TGCGCCAGCAGCTTGGGGGGGACAGGGAACTACGAGCAGTACTTC. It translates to CASSLGGTGNYEQYF.